This T cell receptor (beta chain) was profiled in a study of molecular identifiers for immune sequencing clone quantification (dated by TCRdb to 2017 to 2018). For the wider study: For a replicate experiment, RNA from approximately 20,000 or 100,000 naive CD8 T cells was divided into five aliquots, and four of the five aliquots were sequenced. CD8 T cells were used in a methods study to benchmark molecular-identifier clustering-based TCR repertoire sequencing (MIDCIRS) and TCR RNA copy counting.

The CDR3 measures 12 amino acids from cysteine to phenylalanine. Of the read, only the CDR3 DNA is kept; its 36 bases are in frame from base 1. The CDR1 and CDR2 encoded by the germline V gene are SNHLY and FYNNEI. This clonotype has just a few counts. Its binding antigen is unknown. At one end the junction does not follow the germline gene, possibly because of a read error. The method was PCR. Sequencing relied on an Illumina HiSeq 4000. Preparation of bulk TCR libraries followed a previously described approach, with the TCR primers listed in Table S5. The Qiagen AllPrep DNA/RNA kit was used to purify total RNA. Before analysis, reads from multiple sequencing runs of the same library were pooled. Per the original workflow: Reads were retained only if the reads had an exact TCR constant sequence, and the retained reads were trimmed to 150 nt and grouped according to their 12-nt molecular barcodes. Within each barcode group, reads were sub-clustered at a 15% Levenshtein threshold, and quality-weighted consensus sequences were built per RNA molecule. Non-functional sequences were excluded, and lower-count sequences lying one edit away from another sequence were also excluded. Based on fitting two negative binomial distributions, any barcode sub-cluster with under 20% of the maximum read count was discarded. TCRdb reanalyzed the raw reads on its own, using fastp at Q25 for trimming and MiXCR for clone calling, and kept in-frame beta chains. Duplicate CDR3 protein sequences are folded into a single record with the most common DNA and genes. These V and J calls originate from TCRdb's pipeline instead of the authors' own analysis. Counted in this sample were tens of thousands of distinct CDR3 sequences; roughly a quarter of them appeared once. 1.9% of the sample goes to the ten largest clones.

Results and caveats for the whole study, not just this receptor: The sizes of highly expanded clones could end up underestimated when identical TCR molecules share a barcode. When barcode sub-clustering was omitted, TCR diversity was inflated by chimeric consensus sequences, with chimeras reaching as high as 47%. A single cell's worth of spiked-in Jurkat TCR RNA was reported detectable even among around 970,000 naive CD8 T cells. Modeling indicated 2.5 to 3 TCR RNA copies recovered per cell, compared with roughly 10 by digital PCR, which implies a capture efficiency of approximately 30%. Spiked-in Jurkat TCR RNA (about ten copies' worth), which is not part of the donor repertoire, was contained in the naive libraries. In CMV-specific effector cells, clones with more than 20 RNA copies accounted for over 99% of molecules, whereas in naive cells such clones accounted for under 1%.

Naive CD8 T cell libraries were made from roughly 20,000 to 1,000,000 sorted cells using 10%, 30% or 50% of purified RNA. On a BD FACSAria II, naive CD8 T cells were FACS-sorted as CD8+CD4-CCR7+CD45RA+ and collected into RLT Plus buffer. Ten to eleven TCR copies' worth of Jurkat RNA were spiked into 20,000-1,000,000 naive CD8 T cell samples to test detection sensitivity. CD8 T cells were enriched with RosetteSep CD8+ T Cell Enrichment Cocktail and Ficoll-Paque, followed by ACK red cell lysis. The sequence is built from TRBV2 and TRBJ1-1, with 7 bases in between that match TRBD1. The sequence was collected from a human donor in good health. Some libraries in this study had Jurkat cell RNA spiked in. Sequencing input: naive CD8+ T cells from blood, with Jurkat cell RNA spiked in. The sample's cell subset or site, from its label and the paper: FACS-sorted CD8+CD4-CCR7+CD45RA+ naive T cells. The CDR3 in this case is CARRGGGTEAFF. The DNA reads as follows: TGTGCCCGCAGGGGGGGGGGCACTGAAGCTTTCTTT.